The 5 T cell receptor beta chains listed next were all sequenced from one sample in a study of cytomegalovirus exposure and HLA in healthy donors. 13 Jbeta primers and 60 Vbeta primers were used for the PCR. Using immunoSEQ multiplex PCR, the repertoire was profiled, and TCRdb retains in-frame clones only, with some absent. The table has some 160,000 clones, more than 65% seen once. The sequenced sample consisted of PBMCs. These receptors originate from a man aged 45-60 years in good health and CMV-seropositive.

The chain joins TRBV5-1 to TRBJ1-2, with 11 bases identical to TRBD1. The CDR3 loop spans 17 amino acids. Germline CDR1 reads SGHRS; CDR2 reads YFSETQ. J was trimmed by 5 bases and V by 3 bases; bases with no gene match: 12. The CDR3 nucleotides read TGCGCCAGCAGCTCGGATCTTGGACAGGGGGCTAGGTATGGCTACACCTTC. This gives the protein CASSSDLGQGARYGYTF.

The chain employs TRBV6-1 and TRBJ1-2, with D perhaps TRBD1 (5 bases). V was shortened by 7 bases and J by 6 bases, with 15 bases between the two germline ends. Germline V gene data show CDR1 as MNHNS and CDR2 as SASEGT. CDR3 length: 13 amino acids. CDR3 DNA sequence: TGTGCCAGCATGTTCAGGGCAGAAGATGGCTACACCTTC. This codes for CASMFRAEDGYTF.

The CDR3 is CASSLEGGLGNTEAFF. DNA of the CDR3: TGCGCCAGCAGCTTGGAAGGGGGTCTGGGGAACACTGAAGCTTTCTTT. This sequence joins TRBV5-1 and TRBJ1-1, with a possible D match to TRBD1 (6 bases). V was clipped by 0 bases and J by 1 base, with 13 bases between them. This CDR3 contains 16 residues. Per the germline V gene, CDR1 is SGHRS and CDR2 is YFSETQ.

The genes are TRBV7-9 and TRBJ2-1; possible D gene TRBD1, 6 bases. The germline V gene has CDR1 SEHNR and CDR2 FQNEAQ (reference sequence). The CDR3 covers 16 residues. V gave up 1 base and J gave up 6 bases, with 16 bases separating them. CDR3 amino acids: CASSLGGGRGFNEQFF. The CDR3 DNA follows: TGTGCCAGCAGCTTAGGAGGGGGAAGGGGGTTCAATGAGCAGTTCTTC.

V and J are TRBV7-9 and TRBJ1-1, with D maybe TRBD1 (6 bases). This CDR3 region has 15 residues. V dropped 0 bases and J dropped 2 bases, with 10 bases sitting between them. Germline CDR1 is SEHNR and CDR2 is FQNEAQ (reference sequence). Here the CDR3 reads CASSLAAGVNTEAFF. CDR3 sequence (DNA): TGTGCCAGCAGCTTAGCAGCAGGGGTCAACACTGAAGCTTTCTTT.